The clone carrying this T cell receptor (beta chain) came up many times. Its antigen is not known. Axillary draining lymph nodes of breast cancer patients supplied the node samples. This sample stems from a study of breast tumors, draining lymph nodes, adjacent tissues. Study findings and constraints: Tumor T cell lymph node origin was a supported hypothesis, not proven. Data fit most tumor T cells coming from lymph node, expanding in tumor. Luminal-like breast cancer showed significantly greater tumor-nontumor repertoire similarity than basal-like breast cancer did. Compared with lymph nodes, tumors were less diverse; compared with nontumor tissue, more.

The CDR3 is made up of 14 amino acids. Germline values: CDR1 MGHDK, CDR2 SYGVNS. V was pared by 4 bases and J by 6 bases, with 13 bases between. MiXCR was run by TCRdb on the multiplex PCR reads, yielding one entry per CDR3 protein. The table includes about 180,000 distinct CDR3 sequences, 25% to 40% detected once. Material: axillary lymph node tissue. The chain joins TRBV25-1 to TRBJ1-5; D perhaps matches TRBD1 (6 bases). This receptor was taken from a female donor with breast cancer. Some clones in this sample may be carry-over from other donors' samples. The CDR3 DNA is TGTGCCAGCAGTGTGGGGGGGCCTGGTCAGCCCCAGCATTTT. As protein: CASSVGGPGQPQHF.